This TCR beta chain was identified during a study of T cells in Graves' hyperthyroidism and ophthalmopathy. Notes on the study in general: Ophthalmopathy was identified by the model a median approximately six months ahead of onset. Appearing also in blood were most of the thyroid clonotypes expanded above 0.001.

At least ten counts were recorded for this clonotype. Its target is unknown. RNA transcripts yielded amplified TCR beta CDR3 regions. The HTBI primer set served for first-round RT-PCR of the TCR CDR3. TCRdb re-called the multiplex PCR reads through MiXCR, storing one row per CDR3 protein. The table lists more than 300,000 distinct CDR3 sequences, about 14% of them singletons. Sequencing input: blood. The clonotype was recovered from a woman under 40 with Graves' ophthalmopathy.

CDR3: CASSPPVPQTSGGPRNEQFF. The CDR3 nucleotides read TGTGCCAGCAGCCCCCCGGTCCCCCAGACTAGCGGGGGGCCCAGGAATGAGCAGTTCTTC. V and J are TRBV7-9 and TRBJ2-1; 13 bases are shared with TRBD2. CDR1 and CDR2 from the germline V gene are SEHNR and FQNEAQ (reference sequence). The CDR3 covers 20 residues. V was pared by 5 bases and J by 7 bases, with 20 bases of the junction left unmatched.